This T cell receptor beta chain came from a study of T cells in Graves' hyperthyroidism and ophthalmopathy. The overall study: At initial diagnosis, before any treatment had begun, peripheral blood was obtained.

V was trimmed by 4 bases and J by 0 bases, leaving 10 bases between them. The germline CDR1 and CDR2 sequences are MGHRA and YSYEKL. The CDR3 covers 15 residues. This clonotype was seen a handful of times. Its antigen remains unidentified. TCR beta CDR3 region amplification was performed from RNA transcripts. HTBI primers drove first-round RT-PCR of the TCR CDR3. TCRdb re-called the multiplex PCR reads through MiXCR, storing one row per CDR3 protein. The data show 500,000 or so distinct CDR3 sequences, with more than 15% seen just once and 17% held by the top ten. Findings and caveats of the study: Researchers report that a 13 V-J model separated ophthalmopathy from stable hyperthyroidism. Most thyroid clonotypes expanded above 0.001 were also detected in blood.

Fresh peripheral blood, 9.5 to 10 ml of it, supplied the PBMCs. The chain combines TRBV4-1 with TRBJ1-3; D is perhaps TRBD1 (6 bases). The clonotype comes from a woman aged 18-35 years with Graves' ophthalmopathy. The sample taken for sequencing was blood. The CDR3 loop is CASSPGHRSGNTIYF. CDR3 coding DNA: TGCGCCAGCAGCCCGGGACACCGCTCTGGAAACACCATATATTTT.